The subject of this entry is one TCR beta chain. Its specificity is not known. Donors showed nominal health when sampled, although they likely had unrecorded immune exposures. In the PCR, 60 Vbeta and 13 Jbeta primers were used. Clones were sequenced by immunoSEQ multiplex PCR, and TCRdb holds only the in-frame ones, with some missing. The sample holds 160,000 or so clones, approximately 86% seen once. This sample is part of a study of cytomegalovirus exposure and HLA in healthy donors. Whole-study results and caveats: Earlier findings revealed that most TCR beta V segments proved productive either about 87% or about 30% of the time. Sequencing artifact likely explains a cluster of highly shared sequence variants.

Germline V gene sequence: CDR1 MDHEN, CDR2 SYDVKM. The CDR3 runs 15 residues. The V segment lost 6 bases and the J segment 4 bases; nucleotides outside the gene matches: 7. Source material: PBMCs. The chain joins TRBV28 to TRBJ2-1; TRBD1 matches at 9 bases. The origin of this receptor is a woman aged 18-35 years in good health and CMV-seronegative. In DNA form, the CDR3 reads TGTGCCAGCAGCCGGGACAGGGCGAGGTACAATGAGCAGTTCTTC. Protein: CASSRDRARYNEQFF.